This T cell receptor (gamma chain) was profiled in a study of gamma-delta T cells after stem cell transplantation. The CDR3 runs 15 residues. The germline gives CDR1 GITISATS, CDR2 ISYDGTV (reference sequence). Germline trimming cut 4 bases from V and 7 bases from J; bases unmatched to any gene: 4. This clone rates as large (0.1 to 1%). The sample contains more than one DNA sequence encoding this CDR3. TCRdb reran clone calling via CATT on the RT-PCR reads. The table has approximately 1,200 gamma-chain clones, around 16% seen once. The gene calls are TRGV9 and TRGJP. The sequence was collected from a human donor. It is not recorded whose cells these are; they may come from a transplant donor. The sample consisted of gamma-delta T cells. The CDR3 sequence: CALWDRELGKKIKVF. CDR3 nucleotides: TGTGCCTTGTGGGATAGGGAGTTGGGCAAAAAAATCAAGGTATTT.